This TCR beta chain was documented in a study of identifying expanded T cells in peripheral blood. Study-level findings and limits: Differentially abundant clones: 0.95 to 1.5 between replicates, 16.4 at roughly 2 weeks, less than 20 at four. Variance in clone template counts between approximately two-week samples significantly increased with total template count across all healthy donors.

A few counts support this clone. Its antigen is not known. During the collection period, no donor immune events like infections were recorded. Repertoires were generated with immunoSEQ multiplex PCR, while TCRdb's copy carries only in-frame clones and drops some. Of under 100,000 clones in the sample, approximately 90% were seen once. The germline V gene has CDR1 WNHNN and CDR2 SYGVQD (reference sequence). The CDR3 loop spans 12 amino acids. V shed 6 bases and J shed 3 bases, with 8 bases lying between them. The sample was blood. This TCR came from a person aged 18-70 years in good health. The rearrangement links TRBV10-1 to TRBJ1-1; D not certain. CDR3 nucleotides: TGCGCCAGCAGCGACCGGTACACTGAAGCTTTCTTT. It is translated as CASSDRYTEAFF.